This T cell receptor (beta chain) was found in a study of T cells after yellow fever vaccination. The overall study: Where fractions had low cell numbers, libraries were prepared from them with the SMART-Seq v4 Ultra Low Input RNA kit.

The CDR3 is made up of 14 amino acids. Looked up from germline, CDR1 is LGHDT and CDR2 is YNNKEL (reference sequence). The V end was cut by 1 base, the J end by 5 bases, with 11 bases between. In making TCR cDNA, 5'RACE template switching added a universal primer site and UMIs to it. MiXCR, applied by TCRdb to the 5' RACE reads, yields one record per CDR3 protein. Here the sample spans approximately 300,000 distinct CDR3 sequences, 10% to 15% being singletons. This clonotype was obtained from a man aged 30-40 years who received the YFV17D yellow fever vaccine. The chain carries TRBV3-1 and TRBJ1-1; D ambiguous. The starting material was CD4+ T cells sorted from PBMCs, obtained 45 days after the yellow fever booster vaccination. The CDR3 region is CASSQAGGRTEAFF. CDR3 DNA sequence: TGTGCCAGCAGCCAAGCGGGAGGGAGAACTGAAGCTTTCTTT.